This T cell receptor (beta chain) emerged from a study of control samples from healthy donors and cancer patients. The repertoire was sequenced with immunoSEQ multiplex PCR; TCRdb's copy has only in-frame clones and lacks some. The sample has about 130,000 clones, nearly 90% seen once. CDR3 length: 15 residues. Germline V gene lookup returns CDR1 SGDLS and CDR2 YYNGEE. Trimming stripped 4 bases from V and 1 base from J, with 14 bases between. The source is a man over 45 in good health. Sequenced: blood. V and J are TRBV9 and TRBJ1-1; weak D call: TRBD1 (5 bases). In DNA, the CDR3 is TGTGCCAGCAGCCCTAGGGACGGAAAGAACACTGAAGCTTTCTTT. Translated: CASSPRDGKNTEAFF.